Below, one TCR beta chain is given with its context. What it binds is unknown. Trimming took 4 bases from V and 7 from J, leaving 16 bases between them. Germline CDR1 is SEHNR and CDR2 is FQNEAQ (reference sequence). This CDR3 has 15 residues. This entry comes from a study of a mutant IDH1 vaccine in newly diagnosed glioma. Generated by immunoSEQ multiplex PCR, the TCRdb table keeps only in-frame clones and is missing some. The sample records about 81,000 clones, almost 85% being singletons. Time point meaning: week 23, last vaccination. A single vaccine dose contained 300 ug of mutant IDH1 20-mer peptide, and topical imiquimod was used with it.

The sequences come from PBMCs, collected from a glioma patient whose treatment included an IDH1 peptide vaccine. The chain uses TRBV7-9 and TRBJ1-4, with D perhaps matching TRBD1 (5 bases). This receptor was obtained from a man aged 25 to 40 with glioma. Some clones in this sample may be carry-over from other donors' samples. The CDR3 is CASSSGGGPGEKLFF. CDR3 in DNA: TGTGCCAGCAGCTCCGGGGGAGGGCCTGGTGAAAAACTGTTTTTT.